The next 3 T cell receptor beta chains were all read from a single sample in a study of PD-L1 blockade in urothelial cancer. Generated by immunoSEQ multiplex PCR, the TCRdb table keeps only in-frame clones and is missing some. The table has about 33,000 clones, under 90% seen once; the top ten hold more than 15%. This sample's time point: pretreatment peripheral blood. The material sequenced was PBMCs, taken around atezolizumab (anti-PD-L1) treatment. Source of these receptors: a man in his fifties or sixties with urothelial cancer.

The chain has TRBV27 and TRBJ2-3; D remains unclear. CDR3 length: 12 amino acids. Trimming left V 6 bases short and J 2 bases short, with 6 bases between. Germline V gene lookup returns CDR1 MNHEY and CDR2 SMNVEV (reference sequence). The CDR3 DNA reads as TGTGCCAGCAGCCCTTACACAGATACGCAGTATTTT. Translating it yields CASSPYTDTQYF.

The chain links TRBV25-1 to TRBJ2-6; possibly TRBD1 for D (6 bases). The germline V gene encodes CDR1 MGHDK and CDR2 SYGVNS. The V end was cut by 3 bases, the J end by 1 base, with 7 bases between. CDR3 length: 15 residues. The CDR3 is CASSDRGSGANVLTF. The CDR3 DNA is TGTGCCAGCAGTGATAGGGGGTCTGGGGCCAACGTCCTGACTTTC.

This sequence joins TRBV12-5 and TRBJ1-1; a possible D gene is TRBD1 (5 bases). From germline, CDR1 is LGHNT and CDR2 FRNRAP. This CDR3 has 15 amino acids. The V and J ends lost 2 bases and 4 bases respectively, with 14 bases between them. CDR3 sequence (DNA): TGTGCTAGTGGTTTGTATGGCGGGGCGGGCACTGAAGCTTTCTTT. Protein product: CASGLYGGAGTEAFF.